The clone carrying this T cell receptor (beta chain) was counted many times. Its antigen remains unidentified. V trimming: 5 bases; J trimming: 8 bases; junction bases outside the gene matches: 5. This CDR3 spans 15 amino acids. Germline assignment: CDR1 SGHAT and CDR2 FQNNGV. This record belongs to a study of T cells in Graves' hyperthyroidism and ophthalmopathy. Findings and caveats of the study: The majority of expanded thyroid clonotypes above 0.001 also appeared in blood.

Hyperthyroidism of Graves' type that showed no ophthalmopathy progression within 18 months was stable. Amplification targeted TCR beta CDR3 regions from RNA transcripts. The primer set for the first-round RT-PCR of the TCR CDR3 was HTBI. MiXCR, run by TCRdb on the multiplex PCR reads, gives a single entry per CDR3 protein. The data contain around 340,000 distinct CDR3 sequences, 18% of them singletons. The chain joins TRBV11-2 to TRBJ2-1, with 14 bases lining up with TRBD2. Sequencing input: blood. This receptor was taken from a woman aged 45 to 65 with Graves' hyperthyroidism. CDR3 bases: TGTGCCAGCAGCCCGGCGGGACTAGCGGGAGATGAGCAGTTCTTC. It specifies CASSPAGLAGDEQFF.